This T cell receptor (beta chain) stems from a study of Ad26.COV2.S vaccination and SARS-CoV-2 variants. Regarding treatment: about 20 received Ad26.COV2.S at low or high dose, single or two shots; 5 received placebo; per-sample allocation not given. Samples were taken on day 63 after the first vaccine or placebo injection. A Boston donor was an adult aged 18-55 years. TCRdb's table, derived via immunoSEQ multiplex PCR, lists solely in-frame clones and lacks some. The sample records about 350,000 clones, around 88% being singletons. The V gene end was trimmed by 4 bases and the J gene end by 3 bases; junction bases not matched to a gene: 7. The CDR3 is made up of 15 amino acids. Germline loops: CDR1 KGHSH, CDR2 LQKENI.

Sequencing used peripheral blood, obtained in a trial of Ad26.COV2.S vaccine versus placebo. The chain links TRBV18 to TRBJ2-3; 7 bases fit TRBD1. This sequence originates from a person between 18 and 59 years old who received the Ad26.COV2.S COVID-19 vaccine or a placebo. CDR3 nucleotide sequence: TGTGCCAGCTCACGCCAAGGGGGCGAGACAGATACGCAGTATTTT. It codes for CASSRQGGETDTQYF. Supplemented by reference TRBV18 and TRBJ2-3, the full variable domain reads NAGVMQNPRHLVRRRGQEARLRCSPMKGHSHVYWYRQLPEEGLKFMVYLQKENIIDESGMPKERFSAEFPKEGPSILRIQQVVRGDSAAYFCASSRQGGETDTQYFGPGTRLTVL.